This T cell receptor beta chain was documented in a study of blood T cell repertoires in COVID-19. Overall study context: The United States, Italy and Spain supplied acute and convalescent COVID-19 samples.

V was cut by 5 bases and J by 8 bases, with 7 bases left in between. Germline CDR1 reads MGHDK; CDR2 reads SYGVNS. This CDR3 comprises 11 residues. Assay: immunoSEQ multiplex PCR; the TCRdb copy retains only in-frame clones and omits some. Of fewer than 300,000 clones listed, 91% are singletons. Sample: peripheral blood. The V and J genes are TRBV25-1 and TRBJ2-1; no reliable D call. The TCR was taken from a woman in her twenties or thirties with COVID-19, enrolled during active disease. CDR3 region: CASSSNHEQFF. The CDR3, as DNA: TGTGCCAGCAGTTCCAATCATGAGCAGTTCTTC.